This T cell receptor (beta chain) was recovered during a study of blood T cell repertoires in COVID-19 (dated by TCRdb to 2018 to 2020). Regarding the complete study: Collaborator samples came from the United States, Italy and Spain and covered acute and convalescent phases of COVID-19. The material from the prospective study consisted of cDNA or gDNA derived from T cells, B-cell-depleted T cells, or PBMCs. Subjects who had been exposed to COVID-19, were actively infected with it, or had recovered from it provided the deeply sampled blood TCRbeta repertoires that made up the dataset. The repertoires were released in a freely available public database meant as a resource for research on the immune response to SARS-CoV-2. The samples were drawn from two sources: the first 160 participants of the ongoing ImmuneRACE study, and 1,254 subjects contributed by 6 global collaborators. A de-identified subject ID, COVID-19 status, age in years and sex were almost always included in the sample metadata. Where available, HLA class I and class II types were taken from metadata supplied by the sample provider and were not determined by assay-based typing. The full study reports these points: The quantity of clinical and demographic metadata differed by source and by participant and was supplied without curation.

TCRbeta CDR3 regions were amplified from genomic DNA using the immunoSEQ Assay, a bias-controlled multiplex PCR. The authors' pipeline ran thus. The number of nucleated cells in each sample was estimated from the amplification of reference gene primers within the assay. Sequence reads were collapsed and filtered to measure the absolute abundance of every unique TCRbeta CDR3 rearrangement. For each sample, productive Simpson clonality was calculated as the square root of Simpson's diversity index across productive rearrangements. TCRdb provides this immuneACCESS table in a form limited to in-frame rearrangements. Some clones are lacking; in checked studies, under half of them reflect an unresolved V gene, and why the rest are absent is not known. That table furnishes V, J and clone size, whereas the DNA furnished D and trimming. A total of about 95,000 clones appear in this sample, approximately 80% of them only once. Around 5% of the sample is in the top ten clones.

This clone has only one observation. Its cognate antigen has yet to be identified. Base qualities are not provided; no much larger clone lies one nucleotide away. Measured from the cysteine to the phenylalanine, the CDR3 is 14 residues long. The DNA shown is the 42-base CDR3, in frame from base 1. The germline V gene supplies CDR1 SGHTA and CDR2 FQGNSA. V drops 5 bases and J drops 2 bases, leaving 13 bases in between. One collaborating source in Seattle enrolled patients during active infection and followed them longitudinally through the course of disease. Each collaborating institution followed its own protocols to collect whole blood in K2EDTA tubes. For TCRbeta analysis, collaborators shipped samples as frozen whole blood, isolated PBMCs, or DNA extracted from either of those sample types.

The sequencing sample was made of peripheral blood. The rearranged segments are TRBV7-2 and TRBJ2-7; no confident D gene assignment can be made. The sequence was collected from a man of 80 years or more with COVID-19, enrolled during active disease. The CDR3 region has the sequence CASSNGGTTYEQYF. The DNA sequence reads TGTGCCAGCAGCAACGGTGGAACTACCTACGAGCAGTACTTC.